The 30 T cell receptor beta chains given below trace back to one sample, sequenced in a study of blood T cell repertoires in COVID-19 (TCRdb year 2020). The protocol used for the library was the immunoSEQ multiplex PCR assay. TCRdb limited this immuneACCESS table to in-frame rearrangements with V and J called. A share of clones is missing; checked studies link under half to unresolved V genes, and the rest is unexplained. In all, the sample holds fewer than 200,000 clones, and 86% of those were seen once. The ten largest account for over 7% of the sample. The source material was peripheral blood. All receptors derive from a man in his fifties with active or convalescent COVID-19.

This chain connects TRBV3-1 (or the pseudogene TRBV3-2) to TRBJ1-1, with TRBD1 matching over 7 bases. Unmatched junction bases numbered 10, after V lost 4 bases and J lost 2 bases. The CDR3 has 16 residues. The germline gives CDR1 LGHDT, CDR2 YNNKEL (reference sequence). The CDR3 nucleotides read TGTGCCAGCAGCCTACCAGACAGGGCGGCTAACACTGAAGCTTTCTTT. As protein: CASSLPDRAANTEAFF.

The genes are TRBV5-6 and TRBJ2-1; TRBD2 matches at 14 bases. Trimming took 4 bases from V and 4 from J; bases not matched to a gene: 4. Germline lookup yields CDR1 SGHDT and CDR2 YYEEEE. The CDR3 loop spans 16 amino acids. The CDR3 region has the DNA TGTGCCAGCAGCCCTGGGACTAGCGGGGGATACAATGAGCAGTTCTTC. This sequence encodes CASSPGTSGGYNEQFF.

This clone has just one count. Different DNA sequences within this sample yield the same CDR3. The chain couples TRBV7-9 to TRBJ1-3, with D uncertain. Germline CDR1 SEHNR, CDR2 FQNEAQ (reference sequence). The ends were cut back, 5 bases at V and 3 bases at J, with 11 bases in the middle. This CDR3 has 14 amino acids. CDR3 protein: CASSLNSGGNTIYF. Written as DNA, the CDR3 is TGTGCCAGCAGCCTTAACAGTGGTGGAAACACCATATATTTT. The full variable domain, with the rest looked up from reference TRBV7-9 and TRBJ1-3, is DTGVSQNPRHKITKRGQNVTFRCDPISEHNRLYWYRQTLGQGPEFLTYFQNEAQLEKSRLLSDRFSAERPKGSFSTLEIQRTEQGDSAMYLCASSLNSGGNTIYFGEGSWLTVV.

The gene calls are TRBV2 and TRBJ2-1; tentatively, D is TRBD2 (6 bases). Looked up from germline, CDR1 is SNHLY and CDR2 is FYNNEI. Trimming left V 4 bases short and J 8 bases short, with 15 bases between. This CDR3 has 14 residues. Here the CDR3 DNA reads TGTGCCAGCAGTGTGGGGGGTCAAGAGGATGAGCAGTTCTTC. Translating it yields CASSVGGQEDEQFF.

The chain carries TRBV7-2 and TRBJ2-1; tentative D call: TRBD1 (6 bases). The CDR3 is 13 amino acids. Germline CDR1 and CDR2: SGHTA and FQGNSA. V was clipped by 5 bases and J by 7 bases, with 12 bases between them. Written as DNA, the CDR3 is TGTGCCAGCAGCATGGACAGAGGAAATGAGCAGTTCTTC. Amino acids: CASSMDRGNEQFF.

The chain joins TRBV6-5 to TRBJ1-5; possibly TRBD1 for D (6 bases). Trimming removed 7 bases from V and 0 bases from J, with 13 bases in between. The V gene's germline CDR1 is MNHEY and CDR2 SVGAGI. CDR3 length: 15 amino acids. CDR3 in DNA: TGTGCCAGCATCGTACAGGGATATAGCAATCAGCCCCAGCATTTT. It codes for CASIVQGYSNQPQHF.

The J gene is TRBJ1-2, the V gene TRBV19, with 9 bases aligning to TRBD1. CDR3 length: 14 amino acids. Germline values: CDR1 LNHDA, CDR2 SQIVND (reference sequence). The J segment lost 5 bases and the V segment lost 6 bases, leaving 7 bases of the junction unmatched. This CDR3 is CASREPGQGYGYTF. DNA of the CDR3: TGTGCCAGTAGAGAACCGGGACAGGGTTATGGCTACACCTTC.

This sequence joins TRBV4-3 and TRBJ1-1; no firm D call. The germline gives CDR1 LGHNA, CDR2 YSLEER. Trimming cost V 0 bases and J 2 bases, with 13 bases left between them. The CDR3 loop spans 16 amino acids. CDR3 nucleotides: TGCGCCAGCAGCCAAGAGGTGGTGGGGAGTAACACTGAAGCTTTCTTT. This sequence encodes CASSQEVVGSNTEAFF.

The V gene is TRBV13, the J gene TRBJ2-7, with 8 positions matching TRBD1. Germline-derived CDR1 and CDR2 are PRHDT and FYEKMQ (reference sequence). CDR3 length: 14 amino acids. J was trimmed by 4 bases and V by 0 bases; bases with no gene match: 2. In DNA form, the CDR3 reads TGTGCCAGCAGCTTAGGCCAGGGGGCTTACGAGCAGTACTTC. This codes for CASSLGQGAYEQYF.

The chain links TRBV19 to TRBJ2-1; the D gene is possibly TRBD2 (6 bases). The CDR3 loop spans 14 amino acids. V was cut by 5 bases and J by 5 bases, with 13 bases left in between. Per germline, CDR1 LNHDA and CDR2 SQIVND (reference sequence). The CDR3 is CASSFRDSHNEQFF. The CDR3 region has the DNA TGTGCCAGTAGTTTCCGGGACTCTCACAATGAGCAGTTCTTC.

The J gene is TRBJ2-6, the V gene TRBV3-1 (or the pseudogene TRBV3-2); tentative D call: TRBD1 (5 bases). Germline-derived CDR1 and CDR2 are LGHDT and YNNKEL (reference sequence). The CDR3 contains 20 residues. V lost 4 bases and J lost 0, with 22 bases in between. CDR3 protein: CASSPLRAALRSSGANVLTF. The DNA of the CDR3 is TGTGCCAGCAGCCCCCTCAGGGCCGCCCTCCGTAGCTCTGGGGCCAACGTCCTGACTTTC.

The chain carries TRBV11-2 and TRBJ1-2; the D gene is possibly TRBD1 (5 bases). Trimming took off 4 bases at V and 0 bases at J, with 15 bases between the two ends. This CDR3 has 16 residues. CDR1 is SGHAT, CDR2 FQNNGV, per germline. The CDR3 DNA reads as TGTGCCAGCAGCTCCACCACAGGAACAGCTAACTATGGCTACACCTTC. Translating it yields CASSSTTGTANYGYTF.

The CDR3 DNA sequence: TGTGCCAGCAGCCACCCCCGGGCGGGCGCTAGAGGCTACACCTTC. This gives the protein CASSHPRAGARGYTF. The chain couples TRBV28 to TRBJ1-2; D gene ambiguous. The V gene's germline CDR1 is MDHEN and CDR2 SYDVKM. V lost 6 bases and J lost 8, with 22 bases in between. CDR3 size: 15 residues.

This sequence joins TRBV7-2 and TRBJ2-5; 10 nucleotides line up with TRBD2. The ends lost 5 bases at V and 1 base at J; junction bases unmatched: 7. This CDR3 comprises 16 residues. Germline-derived CDR1 and CDR2 are SGHTA and FQGNSA. The CDR3 reads CASSPSSGGIQETQYF. CDR3 coding DNA: TGTGCCAGCAGCCCAAGTAGCGGGGGGATCCAAGAGACCCAGTACTTC.

This clone was detected once. The rearrangement uses TRBV6-5 and TRBJ1-1; the D gene is possibly TRBD1 (5 bases). Germline lookup yields CDR1 MNHEY and CDR2 SVGAGI. With 6 bases removed from V and 0 bases from J, the gap between germline ends came to 11 bases. This CDR3 has 14 residues. Here the CDR3 reads CASRPDRMNTEAFF. The DNA of the CDR3 is TGTGCCAGCAGACCCGACAGAATGAACACTGAAGCTTTCTTT.

The chain has TRBV5-1 and TRBJ2-5, with 10 bases matching TRBD1. V was pared by 3 bases and J by 0 bases, with 5 bases of the junction left unmatched. Germline loops: CDR1 SGHRS, CDR2 YFSETQ. CDR3 size: 16 residues. The CDR3 coding sequence is TGCGCCAGCAGCTCACGGACAGGGGGGTACCAAGAGACCCAGTACTTC. It specifies CASSSRTGGYQETQYF.

This chain's CDR3 is CAISQGNTGELFF. Written as DNA, the CDR3 is TGTGCCATCAGTCAGGGGAACACCGGGGAGCTGTTTTTT. The V call is TRBV10-3, the J call TRBJ2-2, with D possibly being TRBD1 (5 bases). The CDR3 length is 13 residues. Trimming removed 5 bases from V and 1 base from J, with 5 bases in between. Germline CDR1 and CDR2: ENHRY and SYGVKD.

Here the CDR3 DNA reads TGTGCCAGCAGTTCGGCTAGCGGGAGGGCTAACTACGAGCAGTACTTC. This encodes CASSSASGRANYEQYF. This chain uses TRBV27 with TRBJ2-7; 12 nucleotides align to TRBD2. The germline V gene encodes CDR1 MNHEY and CDR2 SMNVEV (reference sequence). The CDR3 length is 16 residues. Trimming cost V 4 bases and J 3 bases; bases outside gene matches: 7.

This chain connects TRBV7-6 to TRBJ2-5, with 9 bases identical to TRBD1. This CDR3 has 14 residues. Per germline, CDR1 SGHVS and CDR2 FNYEAQ. J was trimmed by 5 bases and V by 5 bases; bases with no gene match: 6. This CDR3 is CASSKQGARETQYF. The CDR3 region has the DNA TGTGCCAGCAGCAAACAGGGGGCGCGGGAGACCCAGTACTTC.

The chain uses TRBV25-1 and TRBJ1-4; 10 bases line up with TRBD1. V lost 6 bases and J lost 7; bases outside the gene matches: 8. The CDR3 spans 15 residues. Germline assignment: CDR1 MGHDK and CDR2 SYGVNS. The CDR3 protein is CASRPRQGAIEKLFF. CDR3 nucleotides: TGTGCCAGCAGGCCCCGACAGGGGGCAATTGAAAAACTGTTTTTT.

The V call is TRBV4-1, the J call TRBJ1-5, with TRBD1 identical over 10 bases. V was pared by 2 bases and J by 4 bases, with 5 bases of the junction left unmatched. This CDR3 contains 16 residues. Germline CDR1 MGHRA, CDR2 YSYEKL. CDR3 loop: CASSQTGTGENQPQHF. CDR3 DNA sequence: TGCGCCAGCAGCCAAACCGGGACAGGGGAAAATCAGCCCCAGCATTTT.

Only one count was recorded for this clone. This sequence joins TRBV24-1 and TRBJ2-4; the match to TRBD2 covers 9 bases. There are 16 residues in the CDR3. V shed 2 bases and J 6 bases; nucleotides not matched to a gene: 7. Germline-derived CDR1 and CDR2 are KGHDR and SFDVKD. CDR3: CATSDSGGGVVNIQYF. In nucleotides, the CDR3 is TGTGCCACCAGTGATTCGGGCGGGGGGGTAGTAAACATTCAGTACTTC.

The V call is TRBV30, the J call TRBJ2-5; D not certain. V shed 0 bases and J shed 4 bases, with 12 bases lying between them. This CDR3 has 14 amino acids. The germline V gene has CDR1 GTSNPN and CDR2 SVGIG (reference sequence). Written as DNA, the CDR3 is TGTGCCTGGAGTGTACCCGGGTTTGGAGAGACCCAGTACTTC. Amino acid sequence: CAWSVPGFGETQYF.

The chain is built from TRBV6-5 and TRBJ2-7; 7 bases are shared with TRBD1. V was clipped by 7 bases and J by 3 bases; unmatched bases: 9. Germline CDR1 and CDR2: MNHEY and SVGAGI. CDR3 length: 14 amino acids. The CDR3 DNA reads as TGTGCCAGCACTTCAAGGGGACAGATCTACGAGCAGTACTTC. Its protein product is CASTSRGQIYEQYF.

The chain has TRBV7-9 and TRBJ2-4; weak D call: TRBD1 (6 bases). The CDR3 has 13 amino acids. V lost 6 bases to trimming and J lost 8 bases, with 14 bases between them. The V gene's germline CDR1 is SEHNR and CDR2 FQNEAQ (reference sequence). CDR3 sequence: CASRPEGVYIQYF. The CDR3 coding sequence is TGTGCCAGCAGGCCCGAGGGGGTTTACATTCAGTACTTC.

The chain joins TRBV6-5 to TRBJ2-1; weak D call: TRBD2 (5 bases). V shed 5 bases and J shed 6 bases, with 8 bases lying between them. This CDR3 spans 12 amino acids. CDR1 and CDR2 (germline): MNHEY, SVGAGI. DNA for the CDR3: TGTGCCAGCAGTAAACTAGGCAATGAGCAGTTCTTC. It yields the protein CASSKLGNEQFF.

The rearrangement uses TRBV3-1 (or the pseudogene TRBV3-2) and TRBJ2-1; TRBD2 agrees at 8 bases. CDR1 and CDR2 from the germline V gene are LGHDT and YNNKEL (reference sequence). The V segment lost 6 bases and the J segment 12 bases; nucleotides outside the gene matches: 4. The CDR3 runs to 11 residues. The CDR3 loop reads CASRARGVQFF. CDR3 nucleotide sequence: TGTGCCAGCAGAGCGCGGGGGGTGCAGTTCTTC.

The chain has TRBV10-3 and TRBJ1-1, with D unclear. Trimming stripped 2 bases from V and 1 base from J, with 8 bases between. There are 14 residues in the CDR3. The V gene's germline CDR1 is ENHRY and CDR2 SYGVKD. The CDR3 loop is CAISERQPNTEAFF. CDR3 in DNA: TGTGCCATCAGTGAGAGACAACCGAACACTGAAGCTTTCTTT.

This clone was observed a handful of times. The chain is built from TRBV4-1 and TRBJ1-2; 7 bases map to TRBD1. Losses at the gene ends were 2 bases for V and 4 bases for J; bases not matched to a gene: 4. This CDR3 comprises 14 residues. Germline CDR1 MGHRA, CDR2 YSYEKL. In DNA, the CDR3 is TGCGCCAGCAGCCAAAGCGCAGGGGGCTATGGCTACACCTTC. As protein: CASSQSAGGYGYTF.

This chain connects TRBV18 to TRBJ2-3; TRBD2 matches at 13 bases. This CDR3 is built from 16 residues. Germline lookup yields CDR1 KGHSH and CDR2 LQKENI. With 6 bases clipped from V and 1 base from J, the junction kept 4 bases outside the gene matches. The CDR3 region is CASSYGLAGGTDTQYF. As DNA, the CDR3 is TGTGCCAGCTCCTACGGACTAGCGGGGGGCACAGATACGCAGTATTTT.